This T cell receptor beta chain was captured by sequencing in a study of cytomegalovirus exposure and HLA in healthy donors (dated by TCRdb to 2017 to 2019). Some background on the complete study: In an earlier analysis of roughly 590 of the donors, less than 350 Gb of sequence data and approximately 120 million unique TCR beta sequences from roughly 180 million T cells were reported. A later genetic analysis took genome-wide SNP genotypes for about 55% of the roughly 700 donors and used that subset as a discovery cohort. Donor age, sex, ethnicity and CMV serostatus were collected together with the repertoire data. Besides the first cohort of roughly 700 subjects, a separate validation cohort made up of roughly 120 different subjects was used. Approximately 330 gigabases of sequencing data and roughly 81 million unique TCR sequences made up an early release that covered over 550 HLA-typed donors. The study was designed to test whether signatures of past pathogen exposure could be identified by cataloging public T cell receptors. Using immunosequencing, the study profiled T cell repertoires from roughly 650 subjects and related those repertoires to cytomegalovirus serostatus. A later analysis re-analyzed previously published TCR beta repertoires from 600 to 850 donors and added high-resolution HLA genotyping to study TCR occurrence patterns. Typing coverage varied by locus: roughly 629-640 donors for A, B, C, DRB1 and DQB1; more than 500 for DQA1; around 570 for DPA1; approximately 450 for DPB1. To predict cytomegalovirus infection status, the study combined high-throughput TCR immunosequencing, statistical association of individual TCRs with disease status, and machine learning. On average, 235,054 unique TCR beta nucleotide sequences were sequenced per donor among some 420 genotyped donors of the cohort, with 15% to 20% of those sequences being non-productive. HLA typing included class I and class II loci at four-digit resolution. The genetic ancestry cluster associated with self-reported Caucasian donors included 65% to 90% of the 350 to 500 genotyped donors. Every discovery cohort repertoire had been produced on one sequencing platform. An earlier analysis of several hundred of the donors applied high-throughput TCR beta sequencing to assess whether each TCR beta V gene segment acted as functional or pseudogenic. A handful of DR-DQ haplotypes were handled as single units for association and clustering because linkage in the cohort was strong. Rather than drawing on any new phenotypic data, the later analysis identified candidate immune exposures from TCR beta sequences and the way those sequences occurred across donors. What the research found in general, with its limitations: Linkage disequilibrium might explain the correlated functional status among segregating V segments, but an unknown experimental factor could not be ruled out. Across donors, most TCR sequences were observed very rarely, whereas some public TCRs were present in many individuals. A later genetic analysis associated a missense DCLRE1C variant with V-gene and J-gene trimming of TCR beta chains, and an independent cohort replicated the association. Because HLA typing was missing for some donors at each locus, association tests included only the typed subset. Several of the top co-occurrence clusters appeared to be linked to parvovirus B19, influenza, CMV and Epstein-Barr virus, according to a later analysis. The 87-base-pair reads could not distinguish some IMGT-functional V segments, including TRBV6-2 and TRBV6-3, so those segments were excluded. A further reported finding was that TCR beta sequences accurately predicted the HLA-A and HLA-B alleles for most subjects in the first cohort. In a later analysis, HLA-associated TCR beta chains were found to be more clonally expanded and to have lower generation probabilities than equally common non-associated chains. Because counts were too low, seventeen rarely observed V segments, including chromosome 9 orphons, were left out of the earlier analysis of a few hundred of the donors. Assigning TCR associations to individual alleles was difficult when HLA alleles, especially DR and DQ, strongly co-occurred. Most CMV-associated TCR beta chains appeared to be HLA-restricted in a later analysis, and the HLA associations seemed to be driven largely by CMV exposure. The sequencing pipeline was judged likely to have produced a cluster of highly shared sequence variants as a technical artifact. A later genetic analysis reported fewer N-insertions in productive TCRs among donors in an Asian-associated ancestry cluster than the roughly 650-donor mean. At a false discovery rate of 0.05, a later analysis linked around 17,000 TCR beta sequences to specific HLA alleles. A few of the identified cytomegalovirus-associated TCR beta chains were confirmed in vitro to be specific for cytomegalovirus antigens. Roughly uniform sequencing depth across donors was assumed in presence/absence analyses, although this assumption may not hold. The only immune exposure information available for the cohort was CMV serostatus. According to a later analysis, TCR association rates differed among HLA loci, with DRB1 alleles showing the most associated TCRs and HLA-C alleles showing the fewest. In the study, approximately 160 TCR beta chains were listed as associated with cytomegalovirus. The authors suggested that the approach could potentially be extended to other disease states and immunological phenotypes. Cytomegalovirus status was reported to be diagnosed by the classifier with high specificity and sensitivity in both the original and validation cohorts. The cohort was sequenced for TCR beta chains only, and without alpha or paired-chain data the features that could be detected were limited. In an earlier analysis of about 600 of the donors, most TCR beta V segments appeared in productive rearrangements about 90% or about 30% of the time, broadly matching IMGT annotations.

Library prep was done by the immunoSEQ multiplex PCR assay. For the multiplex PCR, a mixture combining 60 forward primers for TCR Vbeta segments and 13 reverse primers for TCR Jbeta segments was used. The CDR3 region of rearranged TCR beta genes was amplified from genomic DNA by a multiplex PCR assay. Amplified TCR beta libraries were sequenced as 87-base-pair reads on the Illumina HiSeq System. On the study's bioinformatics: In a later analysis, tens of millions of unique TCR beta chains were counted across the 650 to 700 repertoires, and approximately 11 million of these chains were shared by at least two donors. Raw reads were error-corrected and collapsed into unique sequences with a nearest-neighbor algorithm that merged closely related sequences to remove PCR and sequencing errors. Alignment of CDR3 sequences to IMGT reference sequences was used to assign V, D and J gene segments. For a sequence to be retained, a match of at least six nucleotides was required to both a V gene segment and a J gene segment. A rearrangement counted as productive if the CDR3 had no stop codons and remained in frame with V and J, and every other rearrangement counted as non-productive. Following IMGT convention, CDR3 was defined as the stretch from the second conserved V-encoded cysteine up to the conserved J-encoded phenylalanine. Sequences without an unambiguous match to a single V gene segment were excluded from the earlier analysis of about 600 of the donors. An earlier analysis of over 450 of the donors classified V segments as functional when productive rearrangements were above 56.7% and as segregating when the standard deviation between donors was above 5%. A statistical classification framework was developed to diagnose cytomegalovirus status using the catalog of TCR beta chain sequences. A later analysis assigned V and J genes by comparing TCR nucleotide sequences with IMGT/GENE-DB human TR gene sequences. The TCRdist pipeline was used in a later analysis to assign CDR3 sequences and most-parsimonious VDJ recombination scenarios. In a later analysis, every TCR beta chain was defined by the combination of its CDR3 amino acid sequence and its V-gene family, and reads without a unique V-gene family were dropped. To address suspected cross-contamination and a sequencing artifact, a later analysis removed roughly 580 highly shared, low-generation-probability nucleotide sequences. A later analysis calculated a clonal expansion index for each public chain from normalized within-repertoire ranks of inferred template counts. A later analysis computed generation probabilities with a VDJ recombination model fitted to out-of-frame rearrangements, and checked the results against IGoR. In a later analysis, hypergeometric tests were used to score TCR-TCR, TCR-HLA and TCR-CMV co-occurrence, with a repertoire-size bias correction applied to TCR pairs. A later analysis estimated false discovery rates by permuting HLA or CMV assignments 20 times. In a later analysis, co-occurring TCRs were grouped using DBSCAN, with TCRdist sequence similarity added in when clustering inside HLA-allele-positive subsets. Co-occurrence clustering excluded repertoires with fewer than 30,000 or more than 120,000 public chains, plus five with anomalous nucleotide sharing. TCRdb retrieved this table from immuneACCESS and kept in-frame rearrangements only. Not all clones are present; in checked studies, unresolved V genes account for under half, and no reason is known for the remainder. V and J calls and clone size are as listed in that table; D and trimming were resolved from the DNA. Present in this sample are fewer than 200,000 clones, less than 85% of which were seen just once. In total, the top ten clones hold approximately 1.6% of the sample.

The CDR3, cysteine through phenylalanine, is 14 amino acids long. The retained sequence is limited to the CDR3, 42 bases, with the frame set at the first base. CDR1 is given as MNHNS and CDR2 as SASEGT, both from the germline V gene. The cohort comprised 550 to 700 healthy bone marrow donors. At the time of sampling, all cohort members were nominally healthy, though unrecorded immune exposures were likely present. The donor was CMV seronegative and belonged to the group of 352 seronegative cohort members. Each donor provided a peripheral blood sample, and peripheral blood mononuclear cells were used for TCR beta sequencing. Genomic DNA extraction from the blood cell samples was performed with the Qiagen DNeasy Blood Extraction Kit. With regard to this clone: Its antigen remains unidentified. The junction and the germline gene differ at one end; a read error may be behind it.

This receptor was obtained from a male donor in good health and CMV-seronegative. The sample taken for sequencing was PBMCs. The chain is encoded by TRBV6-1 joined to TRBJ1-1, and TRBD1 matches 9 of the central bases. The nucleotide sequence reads TGTGTCAGCAGCCTAAAAATTCCGGGACAGGGATACCTCTTT. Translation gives CVSSLKIPGQGYLF.